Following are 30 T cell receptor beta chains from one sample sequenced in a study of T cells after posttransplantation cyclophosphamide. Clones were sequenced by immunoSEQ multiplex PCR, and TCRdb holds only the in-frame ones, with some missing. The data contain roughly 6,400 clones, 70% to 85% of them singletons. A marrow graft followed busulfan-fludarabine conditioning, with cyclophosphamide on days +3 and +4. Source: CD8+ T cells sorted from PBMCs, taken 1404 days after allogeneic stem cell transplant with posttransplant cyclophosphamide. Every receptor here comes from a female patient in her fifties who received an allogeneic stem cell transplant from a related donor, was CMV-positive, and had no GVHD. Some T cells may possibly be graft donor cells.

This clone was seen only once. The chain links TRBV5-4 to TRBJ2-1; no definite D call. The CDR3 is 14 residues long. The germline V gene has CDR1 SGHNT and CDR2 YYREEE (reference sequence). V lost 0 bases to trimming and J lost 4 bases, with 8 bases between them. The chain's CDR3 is CASSLETGYNEQFF. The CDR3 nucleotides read TGTGCCAGCAGCTTGGAAACTGGTTACAATGAGCAGTTCTTC.

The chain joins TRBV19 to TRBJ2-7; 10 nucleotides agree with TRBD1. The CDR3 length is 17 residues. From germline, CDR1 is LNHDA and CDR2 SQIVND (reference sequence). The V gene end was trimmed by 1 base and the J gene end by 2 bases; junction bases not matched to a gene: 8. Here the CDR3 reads CASSIALDRGPTYEQYF. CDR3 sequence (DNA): TGTGCCAGTAGTATAGCCCTTGACAGGGGGCCTACCTACGAGCAGTACTTC.

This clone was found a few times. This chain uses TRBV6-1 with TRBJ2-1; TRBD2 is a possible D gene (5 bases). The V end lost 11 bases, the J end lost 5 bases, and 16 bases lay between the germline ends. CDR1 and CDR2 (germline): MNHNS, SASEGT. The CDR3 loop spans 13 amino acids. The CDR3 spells CAALRPTNNEQFF. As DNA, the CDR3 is TGTGCCGCCCTTCGGCCGACTAACAATGAGCAGTTCTTC.

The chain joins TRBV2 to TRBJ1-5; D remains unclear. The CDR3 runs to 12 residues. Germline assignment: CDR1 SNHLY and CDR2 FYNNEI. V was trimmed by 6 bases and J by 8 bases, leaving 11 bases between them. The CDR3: CASSLEEEPQHF. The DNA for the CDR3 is TGTGCCAGCAGCTTAGAGGAGGAGCCCCAGCATTTT.

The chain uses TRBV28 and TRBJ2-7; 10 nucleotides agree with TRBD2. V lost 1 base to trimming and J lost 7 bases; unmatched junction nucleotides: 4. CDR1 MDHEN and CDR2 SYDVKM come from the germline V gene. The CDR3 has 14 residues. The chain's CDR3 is CASSLLLAGVEQYF. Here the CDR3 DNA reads TGTGCCAGCAGTTTATTGCTAGCGGGAGTGGAGCAGTACTTC.

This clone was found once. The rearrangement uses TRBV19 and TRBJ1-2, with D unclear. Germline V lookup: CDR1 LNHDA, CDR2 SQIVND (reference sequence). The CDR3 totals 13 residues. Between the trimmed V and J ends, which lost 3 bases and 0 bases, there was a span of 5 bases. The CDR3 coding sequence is TGTGCCAGTAGTATCACTACTAACTATGGCTACACCTTC. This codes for CASSITTNYGYTF.

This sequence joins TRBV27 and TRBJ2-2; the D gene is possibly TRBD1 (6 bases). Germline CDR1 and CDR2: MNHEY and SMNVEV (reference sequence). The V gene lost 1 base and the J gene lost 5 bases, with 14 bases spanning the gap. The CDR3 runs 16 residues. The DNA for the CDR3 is TGTGCCAGCAGTTTATACCAAAACAGGGTAACCGGGGAGCTGTTTTTT. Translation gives CASSLYQNRVTGELFF.

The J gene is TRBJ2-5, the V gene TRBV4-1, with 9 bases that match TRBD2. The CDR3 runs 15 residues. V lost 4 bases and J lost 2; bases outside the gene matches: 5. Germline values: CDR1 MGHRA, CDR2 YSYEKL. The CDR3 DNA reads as TGCGCCAGCAGCCCCCGACTAGCGGAACAAGAGACCCAGTACTTC. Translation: CASSPRLAEQETQYF.

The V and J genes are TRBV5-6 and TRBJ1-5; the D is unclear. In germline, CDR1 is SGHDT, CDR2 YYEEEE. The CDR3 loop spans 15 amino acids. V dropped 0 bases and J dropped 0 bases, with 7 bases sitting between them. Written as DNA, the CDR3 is TGTGCCAGCAGCTTGGGTCCGGGTAGCAATCAGCCCCAGCATTTT. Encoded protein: CASSLGPGSNQPQHF.

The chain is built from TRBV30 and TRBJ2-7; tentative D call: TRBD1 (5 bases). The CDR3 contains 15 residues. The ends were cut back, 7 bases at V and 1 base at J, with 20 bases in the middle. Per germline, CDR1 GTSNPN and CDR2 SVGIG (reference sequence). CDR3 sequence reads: CALIGVPQGSYEQYF. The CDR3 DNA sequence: TGTGCCTTAATTGGAGTCCCGCAGGGATCCTACGAGCAGTACTTC.

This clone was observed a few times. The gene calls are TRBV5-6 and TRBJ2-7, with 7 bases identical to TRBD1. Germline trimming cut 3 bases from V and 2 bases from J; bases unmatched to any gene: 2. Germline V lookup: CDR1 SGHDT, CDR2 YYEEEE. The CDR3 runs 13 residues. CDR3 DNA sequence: TGTGCCAGCAGCTACGGACAGGCCTACGAGCAGTACTTC. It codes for CASSYGQAYEQYF.

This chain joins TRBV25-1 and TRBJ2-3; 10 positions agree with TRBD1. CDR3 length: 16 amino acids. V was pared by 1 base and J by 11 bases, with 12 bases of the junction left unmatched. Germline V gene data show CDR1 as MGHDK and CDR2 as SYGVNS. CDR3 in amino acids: CASSEWDRGYVGVQYF. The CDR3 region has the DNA TGTGCCAGCAGTGAATGGGACAGGGGTTATGTTGGAGTGCAGTATTTT. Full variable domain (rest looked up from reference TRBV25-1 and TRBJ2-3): EADIYQTPRYLVIGTGKKITLECSQTMGHDKMYWYQQDPGMELHLIHYSYGVNSTEKGDLSSESTVSRIRTEHFPLTLESARPSHTSQYLCASSEWDRGYVGVQYFGPGTRLTVL.

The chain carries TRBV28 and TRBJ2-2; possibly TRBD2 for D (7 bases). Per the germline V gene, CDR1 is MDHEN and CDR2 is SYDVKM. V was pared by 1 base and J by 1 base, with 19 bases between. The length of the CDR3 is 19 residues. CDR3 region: CASSLFFAQGTMNTGELFF. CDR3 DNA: TGTGCCAGCAGTTTATTTTTCGCCCAGGGGACTATGAACACCGGGGAGCTGTTTTTT.

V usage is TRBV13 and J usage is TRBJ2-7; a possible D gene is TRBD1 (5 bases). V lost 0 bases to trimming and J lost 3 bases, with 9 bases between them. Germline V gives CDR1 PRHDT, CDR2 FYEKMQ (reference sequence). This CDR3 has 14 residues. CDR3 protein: CASSLGLGDYEQYF. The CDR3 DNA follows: TGTGCCAGCAGCTTAGGTCTAGGGGACTACGAGCAGTACTTC.

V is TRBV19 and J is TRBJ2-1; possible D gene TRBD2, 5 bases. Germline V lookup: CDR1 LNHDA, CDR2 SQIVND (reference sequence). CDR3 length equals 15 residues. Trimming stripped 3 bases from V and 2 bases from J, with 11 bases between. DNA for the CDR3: TGTGCCAGTAGTATTACGGGGTTCGCCTACAATGAGCAGTTCTTC. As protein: CASSITGFAYNEQFF.

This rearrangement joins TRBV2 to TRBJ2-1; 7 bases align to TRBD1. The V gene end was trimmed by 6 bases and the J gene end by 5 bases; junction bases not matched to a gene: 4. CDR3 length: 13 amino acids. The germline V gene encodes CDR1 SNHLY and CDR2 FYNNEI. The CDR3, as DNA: TGTGCCAGCAGCCGACAGGGCAACAATGAGCAGTTCTTC. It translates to CASSRQGNNEQFF.

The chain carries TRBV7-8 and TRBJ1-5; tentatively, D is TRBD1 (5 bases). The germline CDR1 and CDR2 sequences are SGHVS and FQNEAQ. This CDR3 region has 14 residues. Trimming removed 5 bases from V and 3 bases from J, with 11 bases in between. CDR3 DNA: TGTGCCAGCAGCGCGACAGAACTCAATCAGCCCCAGCATTTT. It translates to CASSATELNQPQHF.

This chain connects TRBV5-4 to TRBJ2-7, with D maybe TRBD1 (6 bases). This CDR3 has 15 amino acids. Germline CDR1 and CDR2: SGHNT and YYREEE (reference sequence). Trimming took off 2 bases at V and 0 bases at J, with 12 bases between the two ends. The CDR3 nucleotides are TGTGCCAGCAGCTTCGTTGGGGGCCTCTCCTACGAGCAGTACTTC. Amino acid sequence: CASSFVGGLSYEQYF.

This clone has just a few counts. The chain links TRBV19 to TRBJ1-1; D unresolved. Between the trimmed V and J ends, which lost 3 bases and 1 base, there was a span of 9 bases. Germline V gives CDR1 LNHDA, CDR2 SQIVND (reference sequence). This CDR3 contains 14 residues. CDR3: CASSIWEGNTEAFF. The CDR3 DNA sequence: TGTGCCAGTAGTATTTGGGAGGGGAACACTGAAGCTTTCTTT.

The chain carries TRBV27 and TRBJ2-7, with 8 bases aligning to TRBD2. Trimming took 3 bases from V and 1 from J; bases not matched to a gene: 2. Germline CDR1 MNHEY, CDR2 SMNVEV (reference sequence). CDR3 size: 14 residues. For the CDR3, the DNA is TGTGCCAGCAGTTTTAGCGGGGCTTCCTACGAGCAGTACTTC. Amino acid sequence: CASSFSGASYEQYF.

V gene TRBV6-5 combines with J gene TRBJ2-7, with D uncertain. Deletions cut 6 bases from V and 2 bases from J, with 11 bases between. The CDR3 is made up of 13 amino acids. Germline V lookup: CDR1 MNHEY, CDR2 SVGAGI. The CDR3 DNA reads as TGTGCCAGCAGCCTATCGATAGCCTACGAGCAGTACTTC. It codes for CASSLSIAYEQYF.

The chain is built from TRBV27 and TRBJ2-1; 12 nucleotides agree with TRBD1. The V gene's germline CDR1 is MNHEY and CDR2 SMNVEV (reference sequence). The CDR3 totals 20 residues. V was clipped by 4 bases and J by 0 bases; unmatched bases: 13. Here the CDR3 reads CASSSHAGTGGLSSYNEQFF. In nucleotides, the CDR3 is TGTGCCAGCAGTTCCCACGCCGGGACAGGGGGCCTCAGCTCCTACAATGAGCAGTTCTTC.

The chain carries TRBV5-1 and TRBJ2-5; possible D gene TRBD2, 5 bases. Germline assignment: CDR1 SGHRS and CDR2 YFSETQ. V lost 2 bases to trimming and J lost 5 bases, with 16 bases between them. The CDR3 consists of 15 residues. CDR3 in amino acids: CASSLGGLEYETQYF. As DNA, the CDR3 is TGCGCCAGCAGCTTAGGCGGGCTAGAATATGAGACCCAGTACTTC.

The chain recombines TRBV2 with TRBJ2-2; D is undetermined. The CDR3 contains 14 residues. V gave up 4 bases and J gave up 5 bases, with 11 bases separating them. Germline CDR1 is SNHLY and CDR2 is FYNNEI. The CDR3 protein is CASSGATFTGELFF. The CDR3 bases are TGTGCCAGCAGTGGGGCGACATTTACCGGGGAGCTGTTTTTT. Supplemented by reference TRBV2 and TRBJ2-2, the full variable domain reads EPEVTQTPSHQVTQMGQEVILRCVPISNHLYFYWYRQILGQKVEFLVSFYNNEISEKSEIFDDQFSVERPDGSNFTLKIRSTKLEDSAMYFCASSGATFTGELFFGEGSRLTVL.

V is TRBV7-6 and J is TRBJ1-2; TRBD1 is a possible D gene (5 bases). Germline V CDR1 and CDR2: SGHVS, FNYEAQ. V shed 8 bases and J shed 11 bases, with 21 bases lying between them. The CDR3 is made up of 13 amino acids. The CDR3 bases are TGTGCCAGCGGCCCGAGTAGGAACAGGCCGTACACCTTC. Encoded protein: CASGPSRNRPYTF.

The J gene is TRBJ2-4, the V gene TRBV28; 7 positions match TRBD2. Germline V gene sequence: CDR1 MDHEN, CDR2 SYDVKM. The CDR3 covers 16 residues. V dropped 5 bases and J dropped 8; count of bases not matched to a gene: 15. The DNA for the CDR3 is TGTGCCAGCAGTCTACCGAGGGAGCGGGAAGTGTACATTCAGTACTTC. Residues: CASSLPREREVYIQYF.

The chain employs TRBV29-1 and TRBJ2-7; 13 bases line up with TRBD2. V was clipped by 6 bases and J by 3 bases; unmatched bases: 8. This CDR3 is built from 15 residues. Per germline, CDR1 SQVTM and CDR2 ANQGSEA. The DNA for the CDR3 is TGCAGCGTCGCAGGGACTAGCGGGACCTTCTACGAGCAGTACTTC. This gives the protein CSVAGTSGTFYEQYF.

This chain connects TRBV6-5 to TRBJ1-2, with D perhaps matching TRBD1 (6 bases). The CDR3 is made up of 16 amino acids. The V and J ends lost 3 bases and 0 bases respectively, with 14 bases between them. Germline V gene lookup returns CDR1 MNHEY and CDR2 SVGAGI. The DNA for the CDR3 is TGTGCCAGCAGTTATGGGGCGGGGGGCTCTAACTATGGCTACACCTTC. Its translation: CASSYGAGGSNYGYTF.

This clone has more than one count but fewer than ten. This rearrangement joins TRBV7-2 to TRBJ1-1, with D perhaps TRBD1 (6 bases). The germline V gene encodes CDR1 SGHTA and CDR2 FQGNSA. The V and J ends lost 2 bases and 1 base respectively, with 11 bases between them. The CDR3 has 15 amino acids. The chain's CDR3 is CASSLYTGRNTEAFF. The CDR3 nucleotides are TGTGCCAGCAGCTTATACACAGGGCGGAACACTGAAGCTTTCTTT.

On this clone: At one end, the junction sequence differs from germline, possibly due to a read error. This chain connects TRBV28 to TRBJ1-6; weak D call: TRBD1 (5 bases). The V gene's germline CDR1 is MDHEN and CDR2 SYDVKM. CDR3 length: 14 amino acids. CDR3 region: CASSLWKGNSPLHF. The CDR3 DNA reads TGTGCCAGCAGTTTGTGGAAGGGGAATTCCCCCCTCCACTTT.